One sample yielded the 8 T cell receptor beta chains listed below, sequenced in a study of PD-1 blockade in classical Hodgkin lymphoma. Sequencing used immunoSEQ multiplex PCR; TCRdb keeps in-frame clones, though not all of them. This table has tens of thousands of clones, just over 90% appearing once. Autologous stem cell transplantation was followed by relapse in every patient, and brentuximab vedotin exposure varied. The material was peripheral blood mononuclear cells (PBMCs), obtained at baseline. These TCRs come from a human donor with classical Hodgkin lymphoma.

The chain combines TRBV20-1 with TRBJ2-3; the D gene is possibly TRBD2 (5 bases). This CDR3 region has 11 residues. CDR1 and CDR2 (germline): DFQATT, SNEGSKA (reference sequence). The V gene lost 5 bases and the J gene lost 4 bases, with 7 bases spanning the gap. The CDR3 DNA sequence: TGCAGTGCTGAGGGCCCAGATACGCAGTATTTT. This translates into CSAEGPDTQYF.

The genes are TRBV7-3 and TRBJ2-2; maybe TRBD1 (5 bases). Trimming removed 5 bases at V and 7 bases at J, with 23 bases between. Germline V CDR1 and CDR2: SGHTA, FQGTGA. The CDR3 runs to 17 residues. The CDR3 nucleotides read TGTGCCAGCAGCCCCCCGGGTTTGCAGGGAATATTCGGGGAGCTGTTTTTT. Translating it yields CASSPPGLQGIFGELFF.

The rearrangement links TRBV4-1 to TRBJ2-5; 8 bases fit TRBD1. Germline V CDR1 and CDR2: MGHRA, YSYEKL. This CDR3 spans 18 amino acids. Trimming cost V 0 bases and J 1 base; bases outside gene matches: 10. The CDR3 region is CASSQDPAGTGLQETQYF. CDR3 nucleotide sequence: TGCGCCAGCAGCCAAGATCCGGCCGGGACAGGCCTCCAAGAGACCCAGTACTTC.

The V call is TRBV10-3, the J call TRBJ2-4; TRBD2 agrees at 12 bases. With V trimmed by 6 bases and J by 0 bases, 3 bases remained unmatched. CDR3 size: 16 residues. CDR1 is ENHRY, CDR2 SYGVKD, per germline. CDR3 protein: CAIRQGLAGAKNIQYF. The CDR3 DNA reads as TGTGCCATCAGACAGGGACTAGCGGGAGCCAAAAACATTCAGTACTTC.

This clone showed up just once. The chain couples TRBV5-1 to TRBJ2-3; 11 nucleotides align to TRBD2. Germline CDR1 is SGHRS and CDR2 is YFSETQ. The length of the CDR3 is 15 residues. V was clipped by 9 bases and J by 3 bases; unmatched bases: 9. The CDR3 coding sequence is TGCGCCACCCGCAGCGGGACTAGCGGAACAGATACGCAGTATTTT. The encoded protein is CATRSGTSGTDTQYF.

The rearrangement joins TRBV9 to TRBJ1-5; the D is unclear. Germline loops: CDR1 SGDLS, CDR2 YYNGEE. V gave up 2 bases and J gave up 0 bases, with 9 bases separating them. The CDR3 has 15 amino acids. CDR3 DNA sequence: TGTGCCAGCAGCGTGGCGGGTTATAGCAATCAGCCCCAGCATTTT. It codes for CASSVAGYSNQPQHF. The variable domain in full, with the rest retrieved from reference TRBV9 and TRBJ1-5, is DSGVTQTPKHLITATGQRVTLRCSPRSGDLSVYWYQQSLDQGLQFLIQYYNGEERAKGNILERFSAQQFPDLHSELNLSSLELGDSALYFCASSVAGYSNQPQHFGDGTRLSIL.

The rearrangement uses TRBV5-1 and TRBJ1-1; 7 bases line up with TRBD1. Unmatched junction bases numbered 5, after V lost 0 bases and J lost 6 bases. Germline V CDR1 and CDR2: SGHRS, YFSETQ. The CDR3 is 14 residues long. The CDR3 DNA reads TGCGCCAGCAGCTTGGTCAGGGGGATGTCTGAAGCTTTCTTT. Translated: CASSLVRGMSEAFF.

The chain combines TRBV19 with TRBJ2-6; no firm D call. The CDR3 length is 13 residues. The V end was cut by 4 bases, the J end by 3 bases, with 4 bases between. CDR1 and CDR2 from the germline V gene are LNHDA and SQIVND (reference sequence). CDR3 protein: CASSRFGANVLTF. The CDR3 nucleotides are TGTGCCAGTAGTAGGTTTGGGGCCAACGTCCTGACTTTC.